This T cell receptor beta chain was captured by sequencing in a study of CD8+ T cells in alopecia areata. Study overall: Treated individuals took tofacitinib by mouth, 5 to 10 mg twice daily. Patients in the study were on tofacitinib for 6 to 18 months, then off it for 6 months.

Study-level results: Scalp sequencing captures resident alphabeta T cells of normal skin too.

With regard to this clone: Its specificity is unknown.

CDR1 and CDR2 (germline): MGHRA, YSYEKL. The CDR3 runs to 11 residues. The ends were cut back, 0 bases at V and 6 bases at J, with 0 bases in the middle. Following RNA extraction, reverse transcription yielded cDNA that acted as the sequencing template. Using immunoSEQ multiplex PCR, the repertoire was profiled, and TCRdb retains in-frame clones only, with some absent. The sample records 150,000 or so clones, around 87% being singletons. Sequences were derived from CD8+ T cells sorted from blood, sampled at week 0. The V gene is TRBV4-1, the J gene TRBJ2-1, with D uncertain. The clonotype comes from a human donor with alopecia areata. The CDR3 DNA reads TGCGCCAGCAGCCAAGACAATGAGCAGTTCTTC. Its protein product is CASSQDNEQFF.